The 27 T cell receptor beta chains below all came from one sample that was sequenced in a study of blood T cells in healthy people across ages. A second about 6 to 12 cycle PCR used barcoded and J-beta primers. TCRdb called the 5' RACE reads again in MiXCR, with one record for every CDR3 protein. The table records some 1.4 million distinct CDR3 sequences, around two fifths of them present only once. The sequencing input was blood. The receptors come from a woman aged 18-35 years in good health.

The chain recombines TRBV6-1 with TRBJ2-5; weak D call: TRBD2 (6 bases). The V gene lost 2 bases and the J gene lost 11 bases, with 27 bases spanning the gap. CDR1 and CDR2 (germline): MNHNS, SASEGT. This CDR3 spans 17 amino acids. The CDR3 protein is CASSELPPGLLEKVQYF. The CDR3 nucleotides are TGTGCCAGCAGTGAACTTCCTCCGGGACTCCTGGAAAAGGTTCAGTACTTC.

This clonotype was detected only once. The rearrangement uses TRBV3-1 and TRBJ2-1; 10 bases line up with TRBD2. This CDR3 contains 16 residues. Germline CDR1 reads LGHDT; CDR2 reads YNNKEL (reference sequence). V trimming: 1 base; J trimming: 9 bases; junction bases outside the gene matches: 9. CDR3 bases: TGTGCCAGCAGCCAAGGTCCAGGACTAGCGGACAGTGAGCAGTTCTTC. It codes for CASSQGPGLADSEQFF.

The chain uses TRBV7-3 and TRBJ2-3, with 9 bases lining up with TRBD2. The CDR3 length is 15 residues. The germline V gene has CDR1 SGHTA and CDR2 FQGTGA. The V segment lost 4 bases and the J segment 2 bases; nucleotides outside the gene matches: 4. The CDR3 protein is CASSWSSGATDTQYF. The CDR3 DNA sequence: TGTGCCAGCAGCTGGTCTAGCGGGGCCACAGATACGCAGTATTTT.

There are a few counts of this clonotype. V gene TRBV7-8 combines with J gene TRBJ2-5, with TRBD2 matching over 10 bases. Germline V gene data show CDR1 as SGHVS and CDR2 as FQNEAQ. V shed 6 bases, J shed 3 bases, and the junction held 13 bases outside the gene matches. There are 17 residues in the CDR3. This CDR3 reads CASRTDRRLAGKETQYF. The CDR3, as DNA: TGTGCCAGCAGGACCGACCGTAGACTAGCGGGTAAAGAGACCCAGTACTTC.

The chain couples TRBV12-3 or TRBV12-4 to TRBJ2-6; the match to TRBD2 covers 7 bases. This CDR3 contains 15 residues. The junction had 2 bases not matched to a gene; V was cut back by 6 bases and J by 0 bases. The CDR3 loop reads CASSSGISGANVLTF. The CDR3 nucleotides read TGTGCCAGCAGCAGCGGGATCTCTGGGGCCAACGTCCTGACTTTC.

V is TRBV18 and J is TRBJ1-5; D is undetermined. Germline values: CDR1 KGHSH, CDR2 LQKENI. The CDR3 is 14 residues long. V lost 2 bases, J lost 6 bases, and 11 bases lay in between. This chain's CDR3 is CASSPKREGQPQHF. In DNA form, the CDR3 reads TGTGCCAGCTCACCAAAACGCGAGGGTCAGCCCCAGCATTTT. Full variable domain (missing parts from reference TRBV18 and TRBJ1-5): NAGVMQNPRHLVRRRGQEARLRCSPMKGHSHVYWYRQLPEEGLKFMVYLQKENIIDESGMPKERFSAEFPKEGPSILRIQQVVRGDSAAYFCASSPKREGQPQHFGDGTRLSIL.

This chain uses TRBV5-1 with TRBJ1-1; D gene uncertain. Germline-derived CDR1 and CDR2 are SGHRS and YFSETQ. V lost 0 bases, J lost 8 bases, and 5 bases lay in between. The CDR3 consists of 11 residues. In DNA, the CDR3 is TGCGCCAGCAGCTTGGGGGAAGAAGCTTTCTTT. The encoded protein is CASSLGEEAFF.

This rearrangement joins TRBV12-3 or TRBV12-4 to TRBJ2-7; 13 nucleotides line up with TRBD2. The V gene end was trimmed by 6 bases and the J gene end by 1 base; junction bases not matched to a gene: 12. The CDR3 consists of 18 residues. CDR3 sequence (DNA): TGTGCCAGCAGCCCCGGGACTAGCGGGACTTATCGGTCCTACGAGCAGTACTTC. Translation gives CASSPGTSGTYRSYEQYF.

The V and J genes are TRBV20-1 and TRBJ2-1, with D possibly matching TRBD2 (7 bases). Germline V lookup: CDR1 DFQATT, CDR2 SNEGSKA (reference sequence). The CDR3 sequence is 14 residues long. Trimming left V 6 bases short and J 2 bases short, with 14 bases between. CDR3 in DNA: TGCAGTGCCTCCTCGCGGGGGCCCTACAATGAGCAGTTCTTC. Its translation: CSASSRGPYNEQFF.

This clonotype was seen a handful of times. The V gene is TRBV27, the J gene TRBJ2-5; perhaps TRBD2 as D (7 bases). This CDR3 has 14 residues. CDR1 and CDR2 from the germline V gene are MNHEY and SMNVEV (reference sequence). Trimming removed 0 bases at V and 5 bases at J, with 10 bases between. The CDR3 is CASSLSEGGETQYF. As DNA, the CDR3 is TGTGCCAGCAGTTTATCCGAGGGGGGGGAGACCCAGTACTTC.

The chain employs TRBV2 and TRBJ2-7; D is possibly TRBD2 (5 bases). CDR3 size: 16 residues. The germline V and J ends were trimmed by 2 bases and 3 bases, with 17 bases remaining between them. Germline CDR1 and CDR2: SNHLY and FYNNEI. The chain's CDR3 is CASSEQLGELIYEQYF. In DNA, the CDR3 is TGTGCCAGCAGTGAACAACTCGGGGAGCTGATCTACGAGCAGTACTTC.

V usage is TRBV6-5 and J usage is TRBJ1-1, with D unresolved. Germline loops: CDR1 MNHEY, CDR2 SVGAGI. The CDR3 totals 15 residues. V was pared by 4 bases and J by 11 bases, with 23 bases between. The CDR3 DNA reads TGTGCCAGCAGTTCTGATTCCTCCGGGCCAGAGGAGGCTTTCTTT. Amino acid sequence: CASSSDSSGPEEAFF.

This clonotype has just a few counts. The chain joins TRBV7-9 to TRBJ2-5; D uncertain. Between the trimmed V and J ends, which lost 1 base and 5 bases, there was a span of 11 bases. The CDR3 totals 14 residues. The germline V gene encodes CDR1 SEHNR and CDR2 FQNEAQ (reference sequence). CDR3 DNA sequence: TGTGCCAGCAGCTTAGGGTCGATTGGGGAGACCCAGTACTTC. Residues: CASSLGSIGETQYF.

This clonotype was seen a handful of times. The chain employs TRBV2 and TRBJ1-6; 7 bases fit TRBD1. V shed 5 bases, J shed 6 bases, and the junction held 4 bases outside the gene matches. Germline V gene data show CDR1 as SNHLY and CDR2 as FYNNEI. The CDR3 has 14 residues. Written as DNA, the CDR3 is TGTGCCAGCAGTTACAGGGGTGTTAATTCACCCCTCCACTTT. It codes for CASSYRGVNSPLHF.

V is TRBV11-2 and J is TRBJ2-1, with a possible D match to TRBD2 (6 bases). Germline V gene lookup returns CDR1 SGHAT and CDR2 FQNNGV. This CDR3 comprises 14 residues. Trimming left V 4 bases short and J 3 bases short, with 10 bases between. In DNA, the CDR3 is TGTGCCAGCAGCTCCGGGGACTTCTACAATGAGCAGTTCTTC. This gives the protein CASSSGDFYNEQFF.

This clonotype came up a few times. The chain has TRBV5-1 and TRBJ1-1; 8 bases fit TRBD1. Germline lookup yields CDR1 SGHRS and CDR2 YFSETQ. The CDR3 totals 15 residues. The V segment lost 4 bases and the J segment 1 base; nucleotides outside the gene matches: 6. CDR3 bases: TGCGCCAGCAGCCCGGACAGGGAGCCGAACACTGAAGCTTTCTTT. Encoded protein: CASSPDREPNTEAFF.

The CDR3 DNA reads as TGCGCCAGCAGCCAAGATTTGGGGGTTAGCACAGATACGCAGTATTTT. Amino acid sequence: CASSQDLGVSTDTQYF. This chain links TRBV4-3 with TRBJ2-3; either TRBD1 or TRBD2 may fit D (5 bases each). The CDR3 covers 16 residues. V gave up 0 bases and J gave up 0 bases, with 10 bases separating them. Germline V gene lookup returns CDR1 LGHNA and CDR2 YSLEER.

As regards this clonotype: Compared with germline, one end of the junction differs, possibly owing to a read error. The chain recombines TRBV6-5 with TRBJ2-1; possible D gene TRBD2, 6 bases. The CDR3 runs 13 residues. Germline V gives CDR1 MNHEY, CDR2 SVGAGI. The CDR3 spells CASRRRRENEQSF. The DNA for the CDR3 is TGTGCCAGCAGGCGACGGAGGGAGAATGAGCAGTCCTTC.

Remarks on this clonotype: One end of the junction is discordant with germline, which a read error may explain. The rearrangement joins TRBV11-2 to TRBJ2-4; weak D call: TRBD1 (5 bases). The better agreement between TRBJ2-7 and the DNA end casts doubt on the J call. The CDR3 consists of 14 residues. Germline lookup yields CDR1 SGHAT and CDR2 FQNNGV. CDR3 protein: CASGLVAGYYEQYF. CDR3 nucleotide sequence: TGTGCCAGCGGCTTAGTGGCAGGGTACTACGAGCAGTACTTC.

The V gene is TRBV7-6, the J gene TRBJ2-1, with 10 bases lining up with TRBD2. J lost 10 bases, V lost 5 bases, and 14 bases had no gene match. CDR1 SGHVS and CDR2 FNYEAQ come from the germline V gene. CDR3 size: 16 residues. The CDR3 DNA follows: TGTGCCAGCAGCCGTCCTTTAGCGGGGGGTGCGGAAGAGCAGTTCTTC. Amino acid sequence: CASSRPLAGGAEEQFF.

This clonotype was counted a few times. The chain links TRBV7-8 to TRBJ1-6, with 8 bases matching TRBD1. In germline, CDR1 is SGHVS, CDR2 FQNEAQ. Trimming at V came to 5 bases and at J to 7 bases, leaving 10 bases not matched to a gene. The CDR3 length is 16 residues. The CDR3 bases are TGTGCCAGCAGCCTAGTAAGGACAGGGAGCAATTCACCCCTCCACTTT. Its protein product is CASSLVRTGSNSPLHF.

The rearrangement uses TRBV7-9 and TRBJ1-1; TRBD1 might be the D (5 bases). In germline, CDR1 is SEHNR, CDR2 FQNEAQ (reference sequence). Trimming took off 2 bases at V and 1 base at J, with 11 bases between the two ends. The CDR3 length is 15 residues. The CDR3 reads CASSLMGTPNTEAFF. The CDR3 DNA reads as TGTGCCAGCAGCTTAATGGGGACCCCGAACACTGAAGCTTTCTTT.

The genes are TRBV28 and TRBJ2-7; 15 bases match TRBD2. Germline trimming cut 5 bases from V and 5 bases from J; bases unmatched to any gene: 7. The CDR3 is 16 residues long. From germline, CDR1 is MDHEN and CDR2 SYDVKM. This CDR3 is CASSMWTSGRANEQYF. Written as DNA, the CDR3 is TGTGCCAGCAGTATGTGGACTAGCGGGAGGGCCAACGAGCAGTACTTC.

In its sample, this clonotype was seen once. J is TRBJ2-7 and V is TRBV6-5; D assignment may be TRBD1 or TRBD2 (5 bases each). The V end was cut by 1 base, the J end by 3 bases, with 13 bases between. CDR3 length: 15 amino acids. Germline V gene lookup returns CDR1 MNHEY and CDR2 SVGAGI. The CDR3 DNA follows: TGTGCCAGCAGTTACTATTGGGGGAACAACTACGAGCAGTACTTC. Its protein is CASSYYWGNNYEQYF.

Points on this clonotype: Since a much larger clone is just one base distant, this may be a read error. The chain uses TRBV6-5 and TRBJ2-7; 7 bases match TRBD1. The V gene end was trimmed by 6 bases and the J gene end by 6 bases; junction bases not matched to a gene: 5. Germline lookup yields CDR1 MNHEY and CDR2 SVGAGI. This CDR3 contains 12 residues. The CDR3 DNA reads as TGTGCCAGCAGCCAGACAGGGCGCGAGCAGTACTTC. Translation gives CASSQTGREQYF.

The gene calls are TRBV6-6 and TRBJ1-5; D not resolved. Germline-derived CDR1 and CDR2 are MNHNY and SVGAGI (reference sequence). This CDR3 is built from 15 residues. V was clipped by 1 base and J by 6 bases, with 13 bases between them. DNA of the CDR3: TGTGCCAGCAGTTACTTAGGGTTGCGGGGTCAGCCCCAGCATTTT. Residues: CASSYLGLRGQPQHF.

The CDR3 DNA reads as TGCAGCGTAAAGGGGGACGCCGTTAACTATGGCTACACCTTC. This translates into CSVKGDAVNYGYTF. This chain uses TRBV29-1 with TRBJ1-2, with D possibly matching TRBD1 (6 bases). Germline loops: CDR1 SQVTM, CDR2 ANQGSEA. CDR3 length: 14 amino acids. Trimming removed 6 bases from V and 1 base from J, with 15 bases in between.